This T cell receptor (beta chain) stems from a study of cytomegalovirus exposure and HLA in healthy donors. The study's findings and limits: Earlier analysis looked at TCR beta V segments, and most were productive about 87% or about 30% of the time.

In the case of this clone: Its specificity is not known.

This cohort consisted of healthy bone marrow donors. Germline V CDR1 and CDR2: SEHNR, FQNEAQ (reference sequence). This CDR3 contains 14 residues. Trimming cost V 6 bases and J 2 bases; bases outside gene matches: 4. The study ran its PCR with 60 Vbeta and 13 Jbeta primers. The protocol was immunoSEQ multiplex PCR, while the TCRdb copy is restricted to in-frame clones and leaves out a portion. The sample has about 220,000 clones, less than 85% seen once. Sequenced input: PBMCs. The chain joins TRBV7-9 to TRBJ2-5, with 9 bases matching TRBD2. The receptor was isolated from a young man in good health and CMV-seronegative. In nucleotides, the CDR3 is TGTGCCAGCAGTCTGACTAGCGGTCAAGAGACCCAGTACTTC. Its protein is CASSLTSGQETQYF.